This TCR beta chain is from a study of spatial heterogeneity in lung cancer. Study summary: Correlation of TCR transcript counts in tumor regions with a T cell module score from matched bulk RNA-seq was strong. The mean occurrence of each unique TCR and UMI combination in raw reads exceeded 9.5. Study findings and constraints: The study found that expanded intratumoral alpha and beta TCR counts tracked tumor mutation counts.

The length of the CDR3 is 13 residues. Germline lookup yields CDR1 SGHTA and CDR2 FQGNSA. The ends were cut back, 1 base at V and 5 bases at J, with 6 bases in the middle. Ten or more counts support this clonotype. What it binds is not known. TCRdb used MiXCR to reprocess the 5' RACE reads, holding one entry per CDR3 protein. The table lists 7,500 to 10,000 distinct CDR3 sequences, approximately 9.3% of them singletons, with about 9.3% in the top ten. Time point of the sample: sample taken at primary tumor resection. The cohort: under 80 early-stage, untreated non-small cell lung cancer patients. Unsorted whole RNA from tumor, nontumor lung or frozen PBMC underwent sequencing.

The source was lung tumor tissue, collected at surgery. The receptor's source is a male donor with early-stage non-small cell lung cancer. This chain joins TRBV7-2 and TRBJ2-1; D gene ambiguous. The CDR3: CASSLGADNEQFF. CDR3 nucleotides: TGTGCCAGCAGCTTAGGAGCTGACAATGAGCAGTTCTTC.